The clone carrying this TCR beta chain turned up a few times. Its specificity is not known. The same CDR3 arises from other DNA sequences in this sample as well. Treatment given: oral pan-JAK inhibitor, 5-10 mg twice daily. In germline, CDR1 is SGHTA, CDR2 FQGNSA. The length of the CDR3 is 12 residues. V was cut by 4 bases and J by 0 bases, with 2 bases left in between. Sequencing relied on a cDNA template that was reverse transcribed from extracted RNA. Sequencing was performed with immunoSEQ multiplex PCR; in TCRdb, only in-frame clones are kept and a portion is missing. Of more than 200,000 clones in the sample, roughly 64% are singletons; the top ten hold more than 3.5%. This entry is derived from a study of CD8+ T cells in alopecia areata. Points from the study as a whole: For lesional scalp, especially alopecia totalis/universalis, clonality was higher than in normal scalp.

The sequence came from a human donor with alopecia areata. The chain combines TRBV7-2 with TRBJ2-3; D is unclear. Sequencing used CD4+ T cells sorted from blood, obtained at week 4, from a patient treated with tofacitinib. This chain's CDR3 is CASSSSTDTQYF. The DNA for the CDR3 is TGTGCCAGCAGCTCCAGCACAGATACGCAGTATTTT.